This T cell receptor beta chain was documented in a study of blood T cell repertoires in COVID-19. The V gene lost 2 bases and the J gene lost 0 bases, with 8 bases spanning the gap. The CDR3 consists of 15 residues. Germline V gene lookup returns CDR1 SGHVS and CDR2 FQNEAQ. Sequenced by immunoSEQ multiplex PCR; TCRdb stores in-frame clones only, minus some. This sample has 170,000 or so clones, with approximately 86% found just once. The specimen sequenced was peripheral blood. The receptor's source is a man aged 55 to 70 with COVID-19, enrolled during active disease. The rearrangement joins TRBV7-8 to TRBJ2-1; D ambiguous. The CDR3 loop is CASSLLVSSYNEQFF. The CDR3 DNA reads TGTGCCAGCAGCTTATTGGTTAGCTCCTACAATGAGCAGTTCTTC. The variable domain in full, with the rest retrieved from reference TRBV7-8 and TRBJ2-1, is GAGVSQSPRYKVAKRGQDVALRCDPISGHVSLFWYQQALGQGPEFLTYFQNEAQLDKSGLPSDRFFAERPEGSVSTLKIQRTQQEDSAVYLCASSLLVSSYNEQFFGPGTRLTVL.